This passage covers 22 T cell receptor beta chains from one sample sequenced in a study of tumor-infiltrating lymphocytes in localized non-small cell lung cancer. Clones were read by immunoSEQ multiplex PCR, and TCRdb kept only the in-frame ones, dropping some. The sample lists 14,000 to 15,000 clones, 81% occurring once. The sample taken for sequencing was lung tumor tissue. Source of these receptors: a human donor with non-small cell lung cancer.

The CDR3 protein is CAWSVLGTGGYTF. DNA of the CDR3: TGTGCCTGGAGTGTACTTGGTACAGGCGGCTACACCTTC. The chain combines TRBV30 with TRBJ1-2, with D possibly matching TRBD1 (5 bases). The ends were cut back, 0 bases at V and 8 bases at J, with 13 bases in the middle. This CDR3 comprises 13 residues. Germline V CDR1 and CDR2: GTSNPN, SVGIG (reference sequence).

This clone has only a few counts. The genes are TRBV5-4 and TRBJ2-7, with TRBD2 identical over 11 bases. Germline assignment: CDR1 SGHNT and CDR2 YYREEE (reference sequence). V trimming: 5 bases; J trimming: 3 bases; junction bases outside the gene matches: 10. The CDR3 is made up of 16 amino acids. The CDR3 coding sequence is TGTGCCAGCAGTCGAACGGCGACTAGCGGGAACTACGAGCAGTACTTC. Translating gives CASSRTATSGNYEQYF.

The rearrangement uses TRBV19 and TRBJ1-4, with 7 bases lining up with TRBD1. Per germline, CDR1 LNHDA and CDR2 SQIVND (reference sequence). This CDR3 has 16 residues. V lost 8 bases, J lost 3 bases, and 12 bases stayed unmatched. As DNA, the CDR3 is TGTGCCAGTTCGTCAACAGGGGAGGTCGCTAATGAAAAACTGTTTTTT. Translated, it gives CASSSTGEVANEKLFF.

This clone has just a few counts. The rearrangement links TRBV30 to TRBJ2-3; D is possibly TRBD1 or TRBD2 (10 bases each). This CDR3 region has 22 residues. Germline loops: CDR1 GTSNPN, CDR2 SVGIG (reference sequence). Between the trimmed V and J ends, which lost 4 bases and 0 bases, there was a span of 35 bases. The CDR3 region has the DNA TGTGCCTGGACGAAGGGACAGGGGATTTTCGTGACTAGCGGGTCTAGCACAGATACGCAGTATTTT. Translation: CAWTKGQGIFVTSGSSTDTQYF.

The chain carries TRBV6-5 and TRBJ2-1; unclear D gene. With 6 bases removed from V and 8 bases from J, the gap between germline ends came to 8 bases. Germline assignment: CDR1 MNHEY and CDR2 SVGAGI. The CDR3 loop spans 11 amino acids. The CDR3 loop is CASSDFDEQFF. In nucleotides, the CDR3 is TGTGCCAGCAGCGACTTCGATGAGCAGTTCTTC.

The rearrangement joins TRBV12-5 to TRBJ2-2; D not certain. V was trimmed by 5 bases and J by 0 bases, leaving 10 bases between them. CDR1 is LGHNT, CDR2 FRNRAP, per germline. The CDR3 runs 15 residues. CDR3 in amino acids: CASGQRSPNTGELFF. The CDR3 nucleotides are TGTGCTAGTGGTCAGAGAAGCCCGAACACCGGGGAGCTGTTTTTT.

The chain recombines TRBV6-5 with TRBJ2-2; no reliable D call. V was cut by 1 base and J by 6 bases, with 12 bases left in between. There are 15 residues in the CDR3. CDR1 is MNHEY, CDR2 SVGAGI, per germline. As DNA, the CDR3 is TGTGCCAGCAGTTACTTCCCCCAGGCTCCCGGGGAGCTGTTTTTT. It translates to CASSYFPQAPGELFF.

The gene calls are TRBV5-1 and TRBJ1-5, with unresolved D. Germline loops: CDR1 SGHRS, CDR2 YFSETQ. V lost 0 bases to trimming and J lost 7 bases, with 8 bases between them. The CDR3 runs to 13 residues. The CDR3 spells CASSLGPGQPQHF. Written as DNA, the CDR3 is TGCGCCAGCAGCTTGGGGCCGGGACAGCCCCAGCATTTT.

The chain combines TRBV28 with TRBJ1-6; no reliable D call. The CDR3 contains 12 residues. In germline, CDR1 is MDHEN, CDR2 SYDVKM. Trimming removed 5 bases from V and 14 bases from J, with 13 bases in between. CDR3 in amino acids: CASSPPLVSLHF. The CDR3 DNA reads as TGTGCCAGCAGTCCCCCTTTGGTGTCCCTCCACTTT.

The chain links TRBV21-1 to TRBJ2-2; the table assigns TRBD1, which was not confirmed against the DNA. TRBV21-1 is annotated as a pseudogene. This CDR3 spans 14 amino acids. The CDR3 here is CASSNGQDTGELFF. CDR3 DNA: TGTGCCAGCAGCAATGGACAGGACACCGGGGAGCTGTTTTTT.

This clone was found a few times. This chain uses TRBV9 with TRBJ1-2; 9 nucleotides agree with TRBD1. In germline, CDR1 is SGDLS, CDR2 YYNGEE. The V and J ends lost 1 base and 8 bases, in that order; junction bases with no gene match: 6. The CDR3 runs 14 residues. The chain's CDR3 is CASSVTGGATGYTF. The CDR3 nucleotides read TGTGCCAGCAGCGTAACAGGGGGCGCGACCGGCTACACCTTC.

CDR3 DNA sequence: TGTGCCAGCAGTGGTCCACTAGCGGAGATCCAAGAGACCCAGTACTTC. The encoded protein is CASSGPLAEIQETQYF. The chain links TRBV25-1 to TRBJ2-5; 8 nucleotides align to TRBD2. The junction had 8 bases not matched to a gene; V was cut back by 4 bases and J by 1 base. Per germline, CDR1 MGHDK and CDR2 SYGVNS. The CDR3 is made up of 16 amino acids. The whole variable domain, remainder taken from reference TRBV25-1 and TRBJ2-5, is EADIYQTPRYLVIGTGKKITLECSQTMGHDKMYWYQQDPGMELHLIHYSYGVNSTEKGDLSSESTVSRIRTEHFPLTLESARPSHTSQYLCASSGPLAEIQETQYFGPGTRLLVL.

The chain combines TRBV6-1 with TRBJ2-7; D assignment may be TRBD1 or TRBD2 (5 bases each). This CDR3 is 13 amino acids long. Deletions cut 6 bases from V and 3 bases from J, with 12 bases between. CDR1 is MNHNS and CDR2 is SASEGT in the germline V gene. CDR3 residues: CASSRDGNYEQYF. The CDR3 DNA is TGTGCCAGCAGCAGGGACGGAAACTACGAGCAGTACTTC.

The chain links TRBV10-1 to TRBJ2-1; D not certain. CDR3 length: 12 amino acids. Looked up from germline, CDR1 is WNHNN and CDR2 is SYGVQD (reference sequence). The V end lost 5 bases, the J end lost 4 bases, and 6 bases lay between the germline ends. The CDR3 bases are TGCGCCAGCAGTCCCGCATACAATGAGCAGTTCTTC. Its translation is CASSPAYNEQFF.

The chain joins TRBV27 to TRBJ2-5, with TRBD2 as a possible D gene (5 bases). The germline gives CDR1 MNHEY, CDR2 SMNVEV (reference sequence). The CDR3 is 13 residues long. V gave up 6 bases and J gave up 2 bases, with 10 bases separating them. CDR3 nucleotides: TGTGCCAGCAGGGAGTCGGGGCAAGAGACCCAGTACTTC. As protein: CASRESGQETQYF.

The chain carries TRBV7-2 and TRBJ1-5, with 7 bases fitting TRBD1. This CDR3 is 15 amino acids long. The ends lost 1 base at V and 6 bases at J; junction bases unmatched: 6. Germline CDR1 is SGHTA and CDR2 is FQGNSA. DNA for the CDR3: TGTGCCAGCAGCTTAGGAGGGGGCGGCGGTCAGCCCCAGCATTTT. Its protein product is CASSLGGGGGQPQHF. Full variable domain (missing parts from reference TRBV7-2 and TRBJ1-5): GAGVSQSPSNKVTEKGKDVELRCDPISGHTALYWYRQSLGQGLEFLIYFQGNSAPDKSGLPSDRFSAERTGGSVSTLTIQRTQQEDSAVYLCASSLGGGGGQPQHFGDGTRLSIL.

The CDR3 here is CASSMVRGTNNEKLFF. DNA of the CDR3: TGTGCCAGTAGTATGGTGCGGGGGACAAATAATGAAAAACTGTTTTTT. The chain couples TRBV19 to TRBJ1-4; perhaps TRBD1 as D (6 bases). V gave up 3 bases and J gave up 4 bases, with 15 bases separating them. Per the germline V gene, CDR1 is LNHDA and CDR2 is SQIVND (reference sequence). The CDR3 contains 16 residues.

V usage is TRBV6-1 and J usage is TRBJ2-3, with a tentative D call TRBD2 (5 bases). Germline V gene sequence: CDR1 MNHNS, CDR2 SASEGT. CDR3 length: 21 residues. Trimming cost V 2 bases and J 2 bases, with 29 bases left between them. CDR3 coding DNA: TGTGCCAGCAGTGAATCTTTTGCAGCGCCAGGAAAACCGGGGATCACAGATACGCAGTATTTT. Residues: CASSESFAAPGKPGITDTQYF.

The chain carries TRBV29-1 and TRBJ2-1; D remains unclear. V lost 5 bases, J lost 2 bases, and 13 bases lay in between. CDR3 length: 14 amino acids. The germline CDR1 and CDR2 sequences are SQVTM and ANQGSEA. CDR3 nucleotide sequence: TGCAGCGTTTTCGGCGTAGGCACCTACAATGAGCAGTTCTTC. Amino acid sequence: CSVFGVGTYNEQFF.

The chain joins TRBV6-1 to TRBJ1-4; D gene ambiguous. The V end was cut by 6 bases, the J end by 0 bases, with 11 bases between. Looked up from germline, CDR1 is MNHNS and CDR2 is SASEGT. The CDR3 spans 15 residues. This CDR3 reads CASSKKGSTNEKLFF. The CDR3 DNA reads as TGTGCCAGCAGCAAGAAAGGTTCAACTAATGAAAAACTGTTTTTT.

The V and J genes are TRBV5-5 and TRBJ2-7, with D uncertain. V lost 0 bases, J lost 4 bases, and 5 bases lay in between. Germline loops: CDR1 SGHKS, CDR2 YYEKEE (reference sequence). This CDR3 has 12 amino acids. The CDR3 DNA reads TGTGCCAGCAGCTTGGTAGGGTACGAGCAGTACTTC. Encoded protein: CASSLVGYEQYF.

CDR3 protein: CASSYSSQGYYGYTF. As DNA, the CDR3 is TGTGCCAGCAGTTACTCCTCACAGGGGTACTATGGCTACACCTTC. The chain has TRBV6-5 and TRBJ1-2; 7 nucleotides agree with TRBD1. Trimming at V came to 0 bases and at J to 3 bases, leaving 4 bases not matched to a gene. CDR1 and CDR2 from the germline V gene are MNHEY and SVGAGI. The CDR3 sequence is 15 residues long.